The subject of this entry is one TCR beta chain. Before being deemed recovered, Cohort 3 donors had two negative PCRs, clearance, or symptom resolution. In the authors' methods: The assay estimated nucleated cells by amplifying reference gene primers. The table came from immunoSEQ multiplex PCR; TCRdb's copy has only in-frame clones and leaves some out. V and J calls and clone size are as listed in that table; D and trimming were resolved from the DNA. The sample lists under 150,000 clones, 85% occurring once. These data come from a study of blood T cell repertoires in COVID-19. Overall study: The United States, Italy and Spain were the sources of the acute and convalescent COVID-19 samples. T cells, B-cell-depleted T cells, or PBMCs supplied cDNA or gDNA.

The V segment lost 0 bases and the J segment 1 base; nucleotides outside the gene matches: 9. The CDR3 is 17 residues long. The germline gives CDR1 SGHNT, CDR2 YYREEE (reference sequence). Sequencing was done on a sample of PBMCs or T cells enriched from blood (not recorded which). The source of this sequence is a woman between 40 and 55 years old who had recovered from COVID-19. The chain carries TRBV5-4 and TRBJ1-2; 7 bases are shared with TRBD1. CDR3 nucleotides: TGTGCCAGCAGCTTGGTACTTACGGACAGGCGTAACTATGGCTACACCTTC. Encoded protein: CASSLVLTDRRNYGYTF.